What follows are 6 T cell receptor beta chains derived from one specimen sequenced in a study of T-cell memory formation after mild COVID-19. Using its own MiXCR run on the 5' RACE reads, TCRdb lists one record per CDR3 protein. The data show around 390,000 distinct CDR3 sequences, with approximately 16% seen just once and under 25% held by the top ten. Sequenced input: PBMCs or a T cell subset sorted from them (not recorded which). The receptors shown here come from a man younger than 35 who had mild COVID-19 (a few samples of this study predate the infection). Cell type and time point are not known.

V gene TRBV7-2 combines with J gene TRBJ1-4; 8 nucleotides align to TRBD1. The CDR3 length is 15 residues. V gave up 7 bases and J gave up 0 bases; unmatched junction bases: 4. Germline V CDR1 and CDR2: SGHTA, FQGNSA. DNA of the CDR3: TGTGCCAGCAACGGACAGGGAGCAACTAATGAAAAACTGTTTTTT. Translated, it gives CASNGQGATNEKLFF.

The CDR3 reads CASSQDFRGGYGYTF. As DNA, the CDR3 is TGCGCCAGCAGCCAAGATTTCAGGGGGGGCTATGGCTACACCTTC. The V gene is TRBV4-1, the J gene TRBJ1-2; 7 bases map to TRBD1. V dropped 0 bases and J dropped 4; count of bases not matched to a gene: 5. This CDR3 is built from 15 residues. Germline CDR1 and CDR2: MGHRA and YSYEKL.

V is TRBV6-2 or TRBV6-3 and J is TRBJ1-5; 10 bases agree with TRBD1. The junction had 10 bases not matched to a gene; V was cut back by 7 bases and J by 4 bases. Looked up from germline, CDR1 is MNHEY and CDR2 is SVGEGT. The CDR3 length is 16 residues. The CDR3 bases are TGTGCCAGCAATAGAATCCGGGACAGGGGTAATCAGCCCCAGCATTTT. Its protein is CASNRIRDRGNQPQHF.

This clonotype was recorded at least ten times. The rearrangement links TRBV4-3 to TRBJ2-3; either TRBD1 or TRBD2 may supply D (6 bases each). The V gene's germline CDR1 is LGHNA and CDR2 YSLEER. The CDR3 runs 15 residues. Between the trimmed V and J ends, which lost 3 bases and 3 bases, there was a span of 13 bases. The CDR3 loop is CASSHRGAETDTQYF. The CDR3 coding sequence is TGCGCCAGCAGCCATAGGGGGGCGGAAACAGATACGCAGTATTTT.

This clonotype came up a few times. The CDR3 DNA reads as TGTGCCAGCAGCACTCCAAGGACAGACGCTTTCTTT. Translated: CASSTPRTDAFF. The V and J genes are TRBV7-9 and TRBJ1-1, with TRBD1 as a possible D gene (6 bases). This CDR3 is built from 12 residues. Germline CDR1 is SEHNR and CDR2 is FQNEAQ (reference sequence). Trimming stripped 5 bases from V and 11 bases from J, with 15 bases between.

The gene calls are TRBV7-9 and TRBJ2-7; D may be TRBD2 (5 bases). Between the trimmed V and J ends, which lost 3 bases and 1 base, there was a span of 10 bases. Germline V gene data show CDR1 as SEHNR and CDR2 as FQNEAQ (reference sequence). This CDR3 spans 14 amino acids. The chain's CDR3 is CASSFEPGSYEQYF. Here the CDR3 DNA reads TGTGCCAGCAGCTTTGAGCCGGGGTCCTACGAGCAGTACTTC.